This entry lists 27 T cell receptor beta chains sequenced from one sample in a study of metastatic and nonmetastatic thyroid tumors. No patient received treatment before thyroid surgery. TCRdb redid the clone calls on the PCR reads using MiXCR. The table lists almost 3,000 clones, less than 45% of them singletons, with around 20% in the top ten. The sequencing sample was made of tumor tissue. The source of these receptors is a female donor with papillary thyroid cancer or a benign thyroid nodule (not recorded which). Some clones in this sample may be carry-over from other donors' samples.

This clone was counted a few times. This sequence joins TRBV28 and TRBJ2-2; 8 nucleotides agree with TRBD1. V dropped 3 bases and J dropped 6; count of bases not matched to a gene: 6. Germline V lookup: CDR1 MDHEN, CDR2 SYDVKM. The CDR3 is 15 amino acids. This CDR3 reads CASSFAGGASGELFF. The CDR3 bases are TGTGCCAGCAGTTTCGCAGGGGGCGCCTCCGGGGAGCTGTTTTTT.

This chain links TRBV11-2 with TRBJ1-2; D remains unclear. CDR1 and CDR2 (germline): SGHAT, FQNNGV. The length of the CDR3 is 14 residues. V shed 6 bases and J shed 4 bases, with 15 bases lying between them. The CDR3 here is CASSLTPTAYGYTF. CDR3 bases: TGTGCCAGCAGTCTGACACCGACGGCCTATGGCTACACCTTC.

This clone was detected a few times. The V and J genes are TRBV19 and TRBJ2-7; possible D gene TRBD1, 7 bases. This CDR3 has 12 amino acids. Between the trimmed V and J ends, which lost 5 bases and 7 bases, there was a span of 12 bases. Germline assignment: CDR1 LNHDA and CDR2 SQIVND (reference sequence). The CDR3 nucleotides read TGTGCCAGTAGTGCGACAGGGAGGGAGCAGTACTTC. The encoded protein is CASSATGREQYF.

The chain couples TRBV4-1 to TRBJ1-2, with 8 bases that match TRBD1. The trim removed 0 bases at V and 4 bases at J, leaving 7 bases unmatched. CDR1 and CDR2 (germline): MGHRA, YSYEKL. The CDR3 spans 16 residues. The chain's CDR3 is CASSQDWQGAPYGYTF. CDR3 nucleotides: TGCGCCAGCAGCCAAGATTGGCAGGGGGCACCCTATGGCTACACCTTC.

The genes are TRBV6-1 and TRBJ2-3; 8 nucleotides agree with TRBD1. The CDR3 runs 14 residues. From germline, CDR1 is MNHNS and CDR2 SASEGT. The V segment lost 8 bases and the J segment 4 bases; nucleotides outside the gene matches: 8. CDR3 sequence: CASRPGGRADTQYF. In DNA, the CDR3 is TGTGCCAGCCGCCCAGGGGGCAGGGCAGATACGCAGTATTTT.

This clone is categorized as large (0.1 to 1%). The CDR3 spells CASSVAVSGRTDTQYF. For the CDR3, the DNA is TGTGCCAGCAGCGTAGCAGTAAGCGGGAGAACTGATACGCAGTATTTT. The V and J genes are TRBV9 and TRBJ2-3; 8 bases align to TRBD2. This CDR3 is built from 16 residues. Germline V lookup: CDR1 SGDLS, CDR2 YYNGEE. V shed 0 bases and J 6 bases; nucleotides not matched to a gene: 9.

This clone was counted a few times. The chain carries TRBV6-2 or TRBV6-3 and TRBJ2-7; D gene unclear. Germline V gives CDR1 MNHEY, CDR2 SVGEGT. CDR3 length: 14 residues. V lost 10 bases, J lost 0 bases, and 16 bases lay in between. CDR3 region: CATTDDLSSYEQYF. For the CDR3, the DNA is TGTGCCACCACCGACGATCTGAGCTCCTACGAGCAGTACTTC.

This clone was counted between two and nine times. V usage is TRBV19 and J usage is TRBJ2-7; TRBD2 is a possible D gene (6 bases). Trimming left V 5 bases short and J 6 bases short, with 20 bases between. CDR1 is LNHDA and CDR2 is SQIVND in the germline V gene (reference sequence). This CDR3 is built from 15 residues. The CDR3 reads CASSPGLTKVGEQYF. CDR3 DNA: TGTGCCAGTAGTCCCGGACTAACGAAGGTCGGCGAGCAGTACTTC.

This chain connects TRBV19 to TRBJ1-4; D ambiguous. The CDR3 has 14 amino acids. The germline V and J ends were trimmed by 5 bases and 7 bases, with 14 bases remaining between them. CDR1 LNHDA and CDR2 SQIVND come from the germline V gene (reference sequence). CDR3 protein: CASSPPGFTEKLFF. The DNA of the CDR3 is TGTGCCAGTAGTCCCCCCGGGTTTACTGAAAAACTGTTTTTT. Supplemented by reference TRBV19 and TRBJ1-4, the full variable domain reads DGGITQSPKYLFRKEGQNVTLSCEQNLNHDAMYWYRQDPGQGLRLIYYSQIVNDFQKGDIAEGYSVSREKKESFPLTVTSAQKNPTAFYLCASSPPGFTEKLFFGSGTQLSVL.

CDR3 residues: CASSLTLFTDTQYF. Here the CDR3 DNA reads TGTGCCAGCAGCTTAACCCTATTCACAGATACGCAGTATTTT. This chain uses TRBV2 with TRBJ2-3; D not resolved. V shed 6 bases and J shed 2 bases, with 12 bases lying between them. The CDR3 has 14 residues. CDR1 and CDR2 from the germline V gene are SNHLY and FYNNEI.

A few counts support this clone. This chain connects TRBV10-3 to TRBJ1-5; possible D gene TRBD1, 5 bases. V shed 8 bases and J shed 0 bases, with 11 bases lying between them. CDR3 size: 14 residues. Per germline, CDR1 ENHRY and CDR2 SYGVKD. The CDR3 reads CAIGTGDSNQPQHF. The CDR3 DNA follows: TGTGCCATCGGGACCGGTGATAGCAATCAGCCCCAGCATTTT.

This clone was seen only once. V and J are TRBV20-1 and TRBJ1-2, with D hard to call. The germline V gene encodes CDR1 DFQATT and CDR2 SNEGSKA (reference sequence). There are 14 residues in the CDR3. The V and J ends lost 0 bases and 2 bases respectively, with 10 bases between them. The CDR3 loop is CSARDPVINYGYTF. In nucleotides, the CDR3 is TGCAGTGCTAGAGACCCAGTCATCAACTATGGCTACACCTTC.

Judged by abundance, this clone is medium-sized. In the same sample, other DNA sequences code for this CDR3. This chain uses TRBV29-1 with TRBJ1-1; D remains ambiguous. There are 12 residues in the CDR3. With 7 bases removed from V and 2 bases from J, the gap between germline ends came to 11 bases. CDR1 is SQVTM, CDR2 ANQGSEA, per germline. CDR3 DNA: TGCAGCGCTCACCCACGTAACACTGAAGCTTTCTTT. Its translation is CSAHPRNTEAFF.

V gene TRBV20-1 combines with J gene TRBJ1-1; D remains unclear. The CDR3 contains 15 residues. Trimming removed 3 bases from V and 0 bases from J, with 14 bases in between. Per the germline V gene, CDR1 is DFQATT and CDR2 is SNEGSKA (reference sequence). The DNA of the CDR3 is TGCAGTGCTAGTACAGCGCACGAGATGAACACTGAAGCTTTCTTT. Its translation: CSASTAHEMNTEAFF.

In the case of this clone: The junction departs from the called germline gene at one end, perhaps through a read error. This chain links TRBV7-6 with TRBJ2-1; TRBD2 aligns across 13 bases. CDR1 SGHVS and CDR2 FNYEAQ come from the germline V gene. This CDR3 has 16 amino acids. The DNA of the CDR3 is TGTGCCAGCAGCGCACTAGCGGGAGGGCCCGACAATGAGCAGTTCTTT. It specifies CASSALAGGPDNEQFF.

This chain connects TRBV6-2 or TRBV6-3 to TRBJ1-2, with D perhaps TRBD1 (5 bases). There are 14 residues in the CDR3. V was clipped by 4 bases and J by 5 bases, with 14 bases between them. The V gene's germline CDR1 is MNHEY and CDR2 SVGEGT. DNA of the CDR3: TGTGCCAGCAGTTGGGGCTCGGAGGGATATGGCTACACCTTC. It is translated as CASSWGSEGYGYTF.

The table lists this clone with a few counts. The V call is TRBV6-1, the J call TRBJ1-1, with D perhaps TRBD1 (6 bases). Trimming shortened V by 6 bases and J by 4 bases, and 18 bases separated the two germline ends. Germline CDR1 reads MNHNS; CDR2 reads SASEGT. The CDR3 spans 15 residues. The CDR3 loop reads CASSAEYRVATEAFF. CDR3 DNA sequence: TGTGCCAGCAGCGCAGAATACAGGGTCGCCACTGAAGCTTTCTTT.

The chain carries TRBV2 and TRBJ2-5, with D unclear. The germline V gene has CDR1 SNHLY and CDR2 FYNNEI. The CDR3 runs 11 residues. Trimming took 3 bases from V and 4 from J, leaving 3 bases between them. The CDR3: CASSDRETQYF. In nucleotides, the CDR3 is TGTGCCAGCAGTGACCGAGAGACCCAGTACTTC.

The CDR3 DNA is TGTGCCAGCTGGGGCAGGACGAACACTGAAGCTTTCTTT. It yields the protein CASWGRTNTEAFF. The rearrangement links TRBV7-3 to TRBJ1-1; tentative D call: TRBD1 (5 bases). This CDR3 has 13 amino acids. CDR1 is SGHTA, CDR2 FQGTGA, per germline. Trimming took 8 bases from V and 1 from J, leaving 11 bases between them.

This clone appeared a few times. The gene calls are TRBV6-2 or TRBV6-3 and TRBJ2-2; 10 bases are a match to TRBD1. J was trimmed by 3 bases and V by 5 bases; bases with no gene match: 3. Germline lookup yields CDR1 MNHEY and CDR2 SVGEGT. This CDR3 has 15 residues. CDR3 in DNA: TGTGCCAGCAGTGCTGGACAGGGGGACACCGGGGAGCTGTTTTTT. The encoded protein is CASSAGQGDTGELFF.

CDR3 region: CASSPRTANTEAFF. The CDR3 DNA sequence: TGTGCCAGCAGCCCCCGGACGGCGAACACTGAAGCTTTCTTT. The rearrangement links TRBV11-2 to TRBJ1-1; D gene unclear. The CDR3 runs 14 residues. Germline CDR1 SGHAT, CDR2 FQNNGV. The ends were cut back, 5 bases at V and 1 base at J, with 11 bases in the middle.

This clone was seen only once. The CDR3 DNA reads TGTTCTTCCCGGGGGGAACGCGATGAGCAGTTCTTC. Translation: CSSRGERDEQFF. The rearrangement joins TRBV30 to TRBJ2-1; 7 nucleotides match TRBD2. Germline V lookup: CDR1 GTSNPN, CDR2 SVGIG (reference sequence). The CDR3 runs to 12 residues.

Turning to this clone: At one end the junction does not follow the germline gene, possibly because of a read error. The gene calls are TRBV20-1 and TRBJ2-5, with D maybe TRBD2 (6 bases). The germline V gene has CDR1 DFQATT and CDR2 SNEGSKA (reference sequence). This CDR3 contains 14 residues. CDR3 protein: CSAGEAGCQETQYF. CDR3 sequence (DNA): TGTAGTGCTGGAGAGGCGGGGTGTCAAGAGACCCAGTACTTC.

By its share, this clone is large. This rearrangement joins TRBV19 to TRBJ2-7, with D possibly TRBD1 on 6 matching bases. Trimming cost V 5 bases and J 6 bases, with 11 bases left between them. Germline-derived CDR1 and CDR2 are LNHDA and SQIVND (reference sequence). The CDR3 sequence is 12 residues long. This CDR3 reads CASSESRGEQYF. The CDR3 bases are TGTGCCAGTAGTGAATCCAGGGGCGAGCAGTACTTC.

As concerns this clone: This specimen includes other DNA sequences encoding the same CDR3. This chain links TRBV12-3 or TRBV12-4 with TRBJ2-1; perhaps TRBD2 as D (5 bases). The V gene lost 5 bases and the J gene lost 2 bases, with 10 bases spanning the gap. The CDR3 loop spans 14 amino acids. The CDR3, as DNA: TGTGCCAGCAGTGGACCCGGGACCTACAATGAGCAGTTCTTC. Protein product: CASSGPGTYNEQFF.

In its sample, this clone was seen a few times. The V gene is TRBV6-1, the J gene TRBJ1-2; D ambiguous. V was clipped by 5 bases and J by 0 bases, with 13 bases between them. The germline V gene has CDR1 MNHNS and CDR2 SASEGT. This CDR3 is built from 15 residues. As DNA, the CDR3 is TGTGCCAGCAGTTCGCGGACTGTAGCTAACTATGGCTACACCTTC. This codes for CASSSRTVANYGYTF.

In this sample, this clone turned up a few times. The chain has TRBV15 and TRBJ1-2; the D is unclear. Trimming cost V 0 bases and J 4 bases, with 9 bases left between them. Looked up from germline, CDR1 is LNHNV and CDR2 is YYDKDF (reference sequence). The CDR3 totals 14 residues. This CDR3 reads CATSRDKGSYGYTF. DNA of the CDR3: TGTGCCACCAGCAGAGATAAGGGCAGCTATGGCTACACCTTC.